This TCR beta chain derives from a study of beta chain features in type 1 diabetes. Study background: Patients and healthy donors were similar in age, gender and cell yields. Under 110,000,000 sorted cells were examined across all samples.

Every isolated RNA sample was fully reverse transcribed, so sequencing captured expressed TCRB transcripts. Only in-frame clones appear in the TCRdb table, and some are missing; sequencing was by immunoSEQ multiplex PCR. The sample consists of roughly 150,000 clones, about 8.1% of them appearing once. The sequenced sample consisted of central memory CD4+ T cells from blood. The clonotype comes from a man between 18 and 29 years old in good health.

The CDR3 loop is CASNERNRGPGGYTF. CDR3 nucleotides: TGTGCCAGCAACGAAAGAAACAGGGGGCCTGGTGGCTACACCTTC. The V and J genes are TRBV6-1 and TRBJ1-2, with 9 bases that match TRBD1. CDR1 is MNHNS, CDR2 SASEGT, per germline. The CDR3 contains 15 residues. V gave up 7 bases and J gave up 7 bases; unmatched junction bases: 13.